The clone carrying this TCR beta chain has only one observation. The sample belongs to a study of blood T cell repertoires in COVID-19. About the research overall: Italy, Spain and the United States were the sources of the convalescent and acute COVID-19 samples. Nucleic acid was either cDNA or gDNA, and it came from T cells, B-cell-depleted T cells, or PBMCs.

Original analysis: Amplification with reference gene primers provided the estimates of nucleated cell counts. Profiling relied on immunoSEQ multiplex PCR, and the TCRdb table lists in-frame clones only, not all of them. That table gives V, J and clone size, and the DNA gave D and trimming. The profile covers nearly 250,000 clones, with about 80% appearing a single time and 1.5% to 2% taken by the ten largest. The CDR3 totals 17 residues. The V gene end was trimmed by 0 bases and the J gene end by 3 bases; junction bases not matched to a gene: 8. Germline CDR1 is SGHRS and CDR2 is YFSETQ. J is TRBJ2-2 and V is TRBV5-1, with 7 bases fitting TRBD2. Sample: peripheral blood. The receptor was derived from a woman of 80 years or more with acute or convalescent COVID-19. CDR3 loop: CASSLGSGTIDTGELFF. CDR3 bases: TGCGCCAGCAGCTTGGGGTCCGGGACTATAGACACCGGGGAGCTGTTTTTT.